This T cell receptor beta chain stems from a study of blood T cell repertoires in COVID-19. TCRdb keeps only in-frame clones here, not all; method: immunoSEQ multiplex PCR. The sample yields 310,000 or so clones, 80% to 95% seen once. This CDR3 is 17 amino acids long. With 1 base clipped from V and 4 bases from J, the junction kept 9 bases outside the gene matches. CDR1 SGHVS and CDR2 FQNEAQ come from the germline V gene. The sequencing sample was made of peripheral blood. The chain uses TRBV7-8 and TRBJ2-2; TRBD2 matches at 7 bases. This sequence originates from a woman younger than 45 with COVID-19, enrolled during active disease. The CDR3, as DNA: TGTGCCAGCAGCTTAGTCGCTTCTAGCGGAGGCACCGGGGAGCTGTTTTTT. It translates to CASSLVASSGGTGELFF.